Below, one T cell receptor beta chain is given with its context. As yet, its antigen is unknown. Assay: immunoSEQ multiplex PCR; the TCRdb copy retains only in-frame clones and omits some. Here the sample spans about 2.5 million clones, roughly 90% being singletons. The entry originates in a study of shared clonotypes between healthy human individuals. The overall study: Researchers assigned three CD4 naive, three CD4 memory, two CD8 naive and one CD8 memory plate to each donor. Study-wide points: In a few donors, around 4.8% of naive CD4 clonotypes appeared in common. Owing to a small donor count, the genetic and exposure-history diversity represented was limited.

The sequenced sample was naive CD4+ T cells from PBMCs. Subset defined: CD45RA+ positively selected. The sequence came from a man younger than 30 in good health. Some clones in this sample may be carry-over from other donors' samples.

Here the CDR3 reads CASSLVGGQYTEAFF. The DNA for the CDR3 is TGTGCCAGCAGCTTGGTTGGGGGGCAATACACTGAAGCTTTCTTT. V gene TRBV5-4 combines with J gene TRBJ1-1, with D possibly TRBD1 on 6 matching bases. V was clipped by 0 bases and J by 3 bases, with 12 bases between them. The CDR3 sequence is 15 residues long. Germline V gene sequence: CDR1 SGHNT, CDR2 YYREEE (reference sequence).